These T cell receptor beta chains were read from a single sample in a study of shared clonotypes between healthy human individuals. The table came from immunoSEQ multiplex PCR; TCRdb's copy has only in-frame clones and leaves some out. This sample has around 560,000 clones, with 95% found just once. Sequenced: naive CD8+ T cells sorted from blood. These receptors were obtained from a woman in her thirties in good health. CDR3s include the opening cysteine and the closing phenylalanine or tryptophan. D genes are given only for firm matches. Expanded clones are given a class, and other clones once, few, many or no size at all.

abundance,d_gene,v_gene,j_gene,CDR3aa,CDR3nt
.,.,TRBV28,TRBJ1-1,CASSTDREMNTEAFF,TGTGCCAGCAGTACCGACAGAGAAATGAACACTGAAGCTTTCTTT
.,.,TRBV28,TRBJ1-1,CASSTGEVTEAFF,TGTGCCAGCAGTACTGGAGAGGTCACTGAAGCTTTCTTT
.,.,TRBV10-3,TRBJ1-1,CAISDGGTEAFF,TGTGCCATCAGTGACGGGGGTACTGAAGCTTTCTTT
.,.,TRBV6-1,TRBJ2-3,CASSAGPGLGADTQYF,TGTGCCAGCAGTGCCGGTCCTGGCCTCGGAGCAGATACGCAGTATTTT
.,.,TRBV7-6,TRBJ2-7,CASSLVGLPYEQYF,TGTGCCAGCAGCTTAGTGGGACTGCCCTACGAGCAGTACTTC
.,TRBD2,TRBV4-1,TRBJ2-5,CASSQDRWGGRVGGETQYF,TGCGCCAGCAGCCAAGATAGGTGGGGCGGGAGGGTAGGTGGCGAGACCCAGTACTTC
.,.,TRBV7-2,TRBJ1-2,CASSFSDGNYGYTF,TGTGCCAGCAGCTTCTCGGACGGGAACTATGGCTACACCTTC
once,TRBD1,TRBV7-9,TRBJ1-4,CASSLVTGDEKLFF,TGTGCCAGCAGCTTAGTGACAGGGGATGAAAAACTGTTTTTT
.,TRBD1,TRBV28,TRBJ2-3,CASSFGTGGTDTQYF,TGTGCCAGCAGTTTCGGGACAGGGGGCACAGATACGCAGTATTTT
.,.,TRBV7-8,TRBJ1-2,CASRVDGGYTF,TGTGCCAGCAGGGTGGACGGCGGCTACACCTTC
.,.,TRBV5-5,TRBJ2-7,CASSFGPTYEQYF,TGTGCCAGCAGCTTTGGCCCCACCTACGAGCAGTACTTC
.,.,TRBV7-9,TRBJ1-5,CASSLAGSSQPQHF,TGTGCCAGCAGCTTAGCGGGTTCGAGTCAGCCCCAGCATTTT
.,TRBD1,TRBV15,TRBJ2-1,CATSRENRDSGFF,TGTGCCACCAGCAGGGAGAACCGGGACAGTGGGTTCTTC
.,.,TRBV7-6,TRBJ2-1,CASSPGTKYNEQFF,TGTGCCAGCAGCCCCGGGACGAAATACAATGAGCAGTTCTTC
.,TRBD2,TRBV5-4,TRBJ2-5,CASSLAWAGVHETQYF,TGTGCCAGCAGCTTGGCCTGGGCGGGAGTTCACGAGACCCAGTACTTC
.,.,TRBV7-9,TRBJ2-7,CASSSTGEQYF,TGTGCCAGCAGCTCTACAGGGGAGCAGTACTTC
.,TRBD1,TRBV2,TRBJ2-7,CASSEALRGQGLEQYF,TGTGCCAGCAGTGAAGCGCTTCGGGGACAGGGGCTCGAGCAGTACTTC
.,.,TRBV5-5,TRBJ2-3,CASSAIDTQYF,TGTGCCAGCAGCGCGATCGATACGCAGTATTTT
.,.,TRBV6-1,TRBJ2-2,CASSGSRSAFPGELFF,TGTGCCAGCAGTGGTAGCAGAAGCGCTTTTCCCGGGGAGCTGTTTTTT
.,TRBD2,TRBV7-3,TRBJ2-7,CASSLSGRAIHEQYF,TGTGCCAGCAGCTTAAGTGGGAGGGCCATCCACGAGCAGTACTTC
.,TRBD1,TRBV28,TRBJ1-5,CASSPDLTGISNQPQHF,TGTGCCAGCAGTCCGGACCTGACAGGGATTAGCAATCAGCCCCAGCATTTT
once,.,TRBV4-1,TRBJ2-7,CASSPEPGTYQYEQYF,TGCGCCAGCAGCCCCGAACCCGGGACTTACCAGTACGAGCAGTACTTC
once,.,TRBV28,TRBJ1-6,CASSFGQGNSYNSPLHF,TGTGCCAGCAGTTTCGGACAAGGGAACTCCTATAATTCACCCCTCCACTTT
.,.,TRBV7-2,TRBJ2-7,CASRPDSDEQYF,TGTGCCAGCAGACCCGACAGTGACGAGCAGTACTTC
.,.,TRBV25-1,TRBJ2-6,CASSDWVSGANVLTF,TGTGCCAGCAGTGATTGGGTCTCTGGGGCCAACGTCCTGACTTTC
few,TRBD1,TRBV28,TRBJ1-1,CASNLGQSGTEAFF,TGTGCCAGCAACCTGGGACAGTCGGGCACTGAAGCTTTCTTT
few,.,TRBV10-3,TRBJ2-1,CAISEPVTIDEQFF,TGTGCCATCAGTGAGCCCGTTACGATCGATGAGCAGTTCTTC
.,TRBD1,TRBV10-3,TRBJ1-2,CAISLTQQGSYGYTF,TGTGCCATCTCATTGACCCAACAGGGGTCCTATGGCTACACCTTC
.,.,TRBV28,TRBJ1-1,CASSLGGENTEAFF,TGTGCCAGCAGTCTAGGGGGGGAGAACACTGAAGCTTTCTTT
.,.,TRBV6-5,TRBJ2-7,CASSYSRDYEQYF,TGTGCCAGCAGTTACTCGAGGGACTACGAGCAGTACTTC
.,TRBD2,TRBV6-1,TRBJ2-7,CASSEKGLAEYEQYF,TGTGCCAGCAGTGAAAAAGGACTAGCCGAATACGAGCAGTACTTC
.,TRBD1,TRBV7-2,TRBJ2-7,CASSFHGTGPYEQYF,TGTGCCAGCAGCTTTCACGGGACAGGGCCGTACGAGCAGTACTTC
.,.,TRBV28,TRBJ2-3,CASSLGVNGGTDTQYF,TGTGCCAGCAGTTTAGGGGTTAACGGTGGCACAGATACGCAGTATTTT
.,.,TRBV28,TRBJ2-1,CASSSTDYLNEQFF,TGTGCCAGCAGTTCTACGGACTACTTGAATGAGCAGTTCTTC
.,.,TRBV13,TRBJ2-1,CASSLVASANNEQFF,TGTGCCAGCAGCTTAGTGGCTAGCGCCAACAATGAGCAGTTCTTC
.,.,TRBV28,TRBJ1-4,CASSTEDGSHNEKLFF,TGTGCCAGCAGTACAGAAGACGGGAGCCATAATGAAAAACTGTTTTTT
.,.,TRBV21-1,TRBJ2-6,CASRGSGANVLTF,TGTGCCAGCCGGGGCTCTGGGGCCAACGTCCTGACTTTC
.,TRBD1,TRBV27,TRBJ1-1,CASRTGLLGTEAFF,TGTGCCAGCAGGACAGGGCTCTTGGGCACTGAAGCTTTCTTT
.,.,TRBV9,TRBJ1-4,CASSVAGGHEKLFF,TGTGCCAGCAGCGTAGCTGGGGGGCATGAAAAACTGTTTTTT
.,TRBD1,TRBV27,TRBJ2-7,CASSFQGAYEQYF,TGTGCCAGCAGTTTTCAGGGGGCCTACGAGCAGTACTTC
.,TRBD2,TRBV27,TRBJ2-7,CASSLLAGNYEQYF,TGTGCCAGCAGTTTACTAGCGGGGAACTACGAGCAGTACTTC
.,.,TRBV9,TRBJ2-3,CASSVVDSRTDTQYF,TGTGCCAGCAGCGTAGTCGACAGCCGCACGGATACGCAGTATTTT
few,.,TRBV28,TRBJ1-2,CASSLTRDSYGYTF,TGTGCCAGCAGTCTCACTCGGGACTCCTATGGCTACACCTTC
.,.,TRBV7-9,TRBJ1-4,CASSAREGNRNEKLFF,TGTGCCAGCAGCGCTAGGGAGGGGAACCGAAATGAAAAACTGTTTTTT
.,TRBD2,TRBV27,TRBJ2-7,CASSSGTSGRGHEQYF,TGTGCCAGCAGTTCCGGGACTAGCGGGAGGGGCCACGAGCAGTACTTC